This record covers a single T cell receptor (beta chain). The table came from immunoSEQ multiplex PCR; TCRdb's copy has only in-frame clones and leaves some out. Of 400,000 to 550,000 clones in the sample, 70% to 90% were seen once. The sample comes from a study of blood T cell repertoires in COVID-19. Study at large: Whether acute or convalescent, the COVID-19 samples came from the United States, Italy and Spain. From T cells, B-cell-depleted T cells, or PBMCs came the material, which was cDNA or gDNA.

The V segment lost 2 bases and the J segment 5 bases; nucleotides outside the gene matches: 11. This CDR3 is 17 amino acids long. CDR1 is SGHDT, CDR2 YYEEEE, per germline. The source of this sequence is a young woman with acute COVID-19. The rearrangement uses TRBV5-6 and TRBJ2-5; 11 nucleotides line up with TRBD1. Sequenced: PBMCs or T cells enriched from blood (not recorded which). CDR3 region: CASSFPRDRGVLETQYF. The CDR3 DNA sequence: TGTGCCAGCAGCTTCCCCCGGGACAGGGGGGTCCTGGAGACCCAGTACTTC.